This T cell receptor (beta chain) appears in the sequencing data of a study of cytomegalovirus exposure and HLA in healthy donors. Study-wide background: Out of about 180 million T cells, an earlier analysis found more than 95 million unique TCR beta sequences in total. Regarding the study as a whole: What a later analysis reportedly showed was that an Asian-associated ancestry cluster had fewer N-insertions than the approximately 670-donor mean.

It was with 60 Vbeta and 13 Jbeta primers that the PCR ran. Data came from immunoSEQ multiplex PCR; TCRdb stores just in-frame clones and leaves some out. Of roughly 140,000 clones listed, less than 65% are singletons. The CDR3 length is 12 residues. Germline V CDR1 and CDR2: SQVTM, ANQGSEA. Between the trimmed V and J ends, which lost 7 bases and 5 bases, there was a span of 14 bases. The donors gave bone marrow, and they were healthy. This clone came up a few times. The antigen remains undetermined. The chain has TRBV29-1 and TRBJ2-5; tentatively, D is TRBD2 (6 bases). The sample was PBMCs. The clonotype was recovered from a woman in her 30s in good health and CMV-seropositive. The DNA of the CDR3 is TGCAGCGCCTCGGGAGAGGCGGAGACCCAGTACTTC. Amino acids: CSASGEAETQYF.